This entry concerns a single T cell receptor (beta chain). The antigen is undetermined. This sample is drawn from a study of cytomegalovirus exposure and HLA in healthy donors. Study-level results: HLA restriction was apparent for most CMV-associated TCR beta chains in a later analysis.

There are 16 residues in the CDR3. Between the trimmed V and J ends, which lost 5 bases and 0 bases, there was a span of 15 bases. The germline CDR1 and CDR2 sequences are SGDLS and YYNGEE. Primers for the PCR totalled 60 Vbeta and 13 Jbeta. Sequencing was performed with immunoSEQ multiplex PCR; in TCRdb, only in-frame clones are kept and a portion is missing. Of 100,000 to 150,000 clones listed, approximately 80% are singletons. The chain uses TRBV9 and TRBJ1-3, with D perhaps matching TRBD1 (5 bases). The source material was PBMCs. The TCR comes from a man aged 25-40 years in good health and CMV-seropositive. The CDR3 DNA follows: TGTGCCAGCAGTCCTTTAGGGGTCGACTCTGGAAACACCATATATTTT. Encoded protein: CASSPLGVDSGNTIYF.